This T cell receptor beta chain emerged from a study of CD8 T cells in ankylosing spondylitis. Quantitative barcoded 5'-RACE was used to prepare TCR beta libraries. TCRdb independently ran MiXCR on the 5' RACE reads; one entry per CDR3 protein. The data hold some 250,000 distinct CDR3 sequences, with more than 20% observed a single time. The CDR3 totals 12 residues. In germline, CDR1 is SQVTM, CDR2 ANQGSEA. V was clipped by 3 bases and J by 10 bases, with 13 bases between them. Findings and limits, study-wide: In reactive arthritis synovial fluid and blood, some motif variants had been reported before. Reportedly, matched ankylosing spondylitis synovial fluid was significantly enriched for disease-linked clones.

On this clonotype itself: Its antigen is not identified.

The V and J genes are TRBV29-1 and TRBJ2-1, with D uncertain. The TCR was taken from a male donor with ankylosing spondylitis or in good health (not recorded which). Sequencing was carried out using blood, either unsorted or a sorted T cell fraction (not recorded which). CDR3 residues: CSVDGQASEQFF. In DNA form, the CDR3 reads TGCAGCGTTGATGGGCAGGCAAGCGAGCAGTTCTTC.